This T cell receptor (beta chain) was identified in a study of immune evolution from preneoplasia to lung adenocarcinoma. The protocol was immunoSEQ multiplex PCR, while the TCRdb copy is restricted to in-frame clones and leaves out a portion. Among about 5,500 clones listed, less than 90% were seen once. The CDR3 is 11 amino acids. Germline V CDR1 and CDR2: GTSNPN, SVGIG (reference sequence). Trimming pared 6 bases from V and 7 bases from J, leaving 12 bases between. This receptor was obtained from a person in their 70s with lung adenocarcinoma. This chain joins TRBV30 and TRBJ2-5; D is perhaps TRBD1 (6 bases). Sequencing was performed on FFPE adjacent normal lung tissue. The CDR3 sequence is CACRGLATQYF. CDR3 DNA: TGTGCCTGCAGGGGCCTGGCGACCCAGTACTTC.